This entry concerns a single T cell receptor (beta chain). This entry belongs to a study of blood T cell repertoires in COVID-19. Per the authors' pipeline: Researchers report that nucleated cell counts were estimated from reference gene primer amplification. Some clones are missing from TCRdb's copy, which holds only in-frame ones; the method was immunoSEQ multiplex PCR. V and J calls and clone size are as listed in that table; D and trimming were resolved from the DNA. The table has about 14,000 clones, around 76% seen once. CDR1 is SGHTA, CDR2 FQGTGA, per germline. V dropped 7 bases and J dropped 7; count of bases not matched to a gene: 7. The CDR3 covers 12 residues.

Sequencing was carried out using peripheral blood. The sequence came from an elderly woman with acute or convalescent COVID-19. The rearrangement joins TRBV7-3 to TRBJ2-7, with 7 bases matching TRBD2. In DNA, the CDR3 is TGTGCCAGCAACGGAGCGGGGATTGAGCAGTACTTC. It encodes CASNGAGIEQYF.